A selection of T cell receptor beta chains follows, all from one sample in a study of cytomegalovirus exposure and HLA in healthy donors. TCRdb's copy holds only in-frame clones and misses some; the assay was immunoSEQ multiplex PCR. The top ten clones hold roughly 6.2% of a sample with around 140,000 clones, 75% to 80% of them seen once. Sample: PBMCs. These receptors all come from a woman in her thirties or forties in good health and CMV-seropositive. The CDR3 runs from the conserved cysteine through the conserved F or W. A D gene is named only where the DNA matches it firmly. Size is omitted from some rows. Given values are once, few, many or a class for expanded clones.

d_gene: TRBD2
v_gene: TRBV7-6
j_gene: TRBJ2-1
abundance: .
CDR3nt: TGTGCCAGCAGCCCTGGTCTAGCGGGAGATGGGAATGAGCAGTTCTTC
CDR3aa: CASSPGLAGDGNEQFF

d_gene: .
v_gene: TRBV4-1
j_gene: TRBJ1-2
abundance: .
CDR3nt: TGCGCCAGCAGCCAAGAGGACAGTCGGCCTCTGTATGGCTACACCTTC
CDR3aa: CASSQEDSRPLYGYTF

d_gene: .
v_gene: TRBV11-3
j_gene: TRBJ2-7
abundance: .
CDR3nt: TGTGCCAACAGCTTAGATCTCTACGAGCAGTACTTC
CDR3aa: CANSLDLYEQYF

d_gene: .
v_gene: TRBV6-5
j_gene: TRBJ2-2
abundance: .
CDR3nt: TGTGCCAGCAGTTACCTGCAGGCGAACACCGGGGAGCTGTTTTTT
CDR3aa: CASSYLQANTGELFF

d_gene: .
v_gene: TRBV5-1
j_gene: TRBJ1-3
abundance: .
CDR3nt: TGCGCCAGCAGCTTGGACCTCCTATCTGGAAACACCATATATTTT
CDR3aa: CASSLDLLSGNTIYF

d_gene: .
v_gene: TRBV29-1
j_gene: TRBJ2-7
abundance: .
CDR3nt: TGCAGCGGGGGCTGGGGGGTTGAGCAGTACTTC
CDR3aa: CSGGWGVEQYF

d_gene: .
v_gene: TRBV28
j_gene: TRBJ1-5
abundance: once
CDR3nt: TGTGCCAGCAGTCTTATCGGGGAAAATCAGCCCCAGCATTTT
CDR3aa: CASSLIGENQPQHF

d_gene: .
v_gene: TRBV7-8
j_gene: TRBJ2-7
abundance: .
CDR3nt: TGTGCCAGCCGGCAGACTAGAGGATCCTACGAGCAGTACTTC
CDR3aa: CASRQTRGSYEQYF

d_gene: TRBD2
v_gene: TRBV5-1
j_gene: TRBJ2-5
abundance: .
CDR3nt: TGCGCCAGCGCCCCCTGGGGGACTAGCGGGGAGACCCAGTACTTC
CDR3aa: CASAPWGTSGETQYF

d_gene: TRBD2
v_gene: TRBV5-4
j_gene: TRBJ2-7
abundance: .
CDR3nt: TGTGCCAGCAGCCAATTTACTAGCGGGAGTTTTTACGAGCAGTACTTC
CDR3aa: CASSQFTSGSFYEQYF

d_gene: .
v_gene: TRBV11-2
j_gene: TRBJ1-2
abundance: .
CDR3nt: TGTGCCAGCAGCTTAGTCCGCAGGGCCGGCTATGGCTACACCTTC
CDR3aa: CASSLVRRAGYGYTF

d_gene: .
v_gene: TRBV19
j_gene: TRBJ2-2
abundance: few
CDR3nt: TGTGCCAGTAGTTATCAGGGGTCTAGCACCGGGGAGCTGTTTTTT
CDR3aa: CASSYQGSSTGELFF

d_gene: TRBD2
v_gene: TRBV7-9
j_gene: TRBJ2-2
abundance: .
CDR3nt: TGTGCCAGCAGCTTAGGGCTAGCGGCTAACACCGGGGAGCTGTTTTTT
CDR3aa: CASSLGLAANTGELFF

d_gene: .
v_gene: TRBV7-7
j_gene: TRBJ2-7
abundance: .
CDR3nt: TGTGCTAGCAGCCCCCGAGGGGGGGTGAGCCACGAGCAGTACTTC
CDR3aa: CASSPRGGVSHEQYF

d_gene: .
v_gene: TRBV28
j_gene: TRBJ2-1
abundance: medium-sized
CDR3nt: TGTGCCAGCAGTTTCCCTAGTTACCATGAGCAGTTCTTC
CDR3aa: CASSFPSYHEQFF

d_gene: TRBD2
v_gene: TRBV19
j_gene: TRBJ2-5
abundance: .
CDR3nt: TGTGCCAGTAGTATGACTAGCGGGTTGGAGACCCAGTACTTC
CDR3aa: CASSMTSGLETQYF

d_gene: .
v_gene: TRBV7-2
j_gene: TRBJ2-7
abundance: .
CDR3nt: TGTGCCAGCAGCTTAGTGACTACCCTCTCCTACGAGCAGTACTTC
CDR3aa: CASSLVTTLSYEQYF

d_gene: TRBD1
v_gene: TRBV7-9
j_gene: TRBJ2-7
abundance: .
CDR3nt: TGTGCCAGCAGAGGACAGGGTACTTACGAGCAGTACTTC
CDR3aa: CASRGQGTYEQYF

d_gene: .
v_gene: TRBV7-9
j_gene: TRBJ1-1
abundance: .
CDR3nt: TGTGCCAGCAGGCGGGGGGTGGAGAGTGAAGCTTTCTTT
CDR3aa: CASRRGVESEAFF

d_gene: .
v_gene: TRBV6-5
j_gene: TRBJ2-7
abundance: .
CDR3nt: TGTGCCAGCAGTGATTGGTCGCCCCGGGAGCAGTACTTC
CDR3aa: CASSDWSPREQYF

d_gene: .
v_gene: TRBV7-9
j_gene: TRBJ1-1
abundance: .
CDR3nt: TGTGCCAGCAGCTCCGGGGTGGCCCAGAACACTGAAGCTTTCTTT
CDR3aa: CASSSGVAQNTEAFF

d_gene: .
v_gene: TRBV6-1
j_gene: TRBJ2-1
abundance: .
CDR3nt: TGTGCCACCTCAAGTGAGCGGCTCTACAATGAGCAGTTCTTC
CDR3aa: CATSSERLYNEQFF

d_gene: .
v_gene: TRBV2
j_gene: TRBJ2-6
abundance: .
CDR3nt: TGTGCCACCTCCGCCGAGGGGGCTGGGGCCAACGTCCTGACTTTC
CDR3aa: CATSAEGAGANVLTF

d_gene: .
v_gene: TRBV7-9
j_gene: TRBJ2-7
abundance: few
CDR3nt: TGTGCCAGCAGCGACAACTACGAGCAGTACTTC
CDR3aa: CASSDNYEQYF

d_gene: .
v_gene: TRBV9
j_gene: TRBJ1-1
abundance: .
CDR3nt: TGTGCCAGCAGCGTAGAGGCGGCAGCCACTGAAGCTTTCTTT
CDR3aa: CASSVEAAATEAFF

d_gene: TRBD1
v_gene: TRBV7-6
j_gene: TRBJ2-7
abundance: .
CDR3nt: TGTGCCAGCAGCTTCCAGACAGGGTACGAGCAGTACTTC
CDR3aa: CASSFQTGYEQYF

d_gene: TRBD1
v_gene: TRBV6-5
j_gene: TRBJ1-1
abundance: .
CDR3nt: TGTGCCAGCACAAGACAGGGGAACACTGAAGCTTTCTTT
CDR3aa: CASTRQGNTEAFF

d_gene: TRBD2
v_gene: TRBV5-1
j_gene: TRBJ2-1
abundance: once
CDR3nt: TGCGCCAGCAGCTGGGGAGGCGGGAGCTCTCGGAATGAGCAGTTCTTC
CDR3aa: CASSWGGGSSRNEQFF

d_gene: TRBD2
v_gene: TRBV15
j_gene: TRBJ2-4
abundance: .
CDR3nt: TGTGCCACCAGCAGAGCGGGTAATAGCGGGAGGAACATTCAGTACTTC
CDR3aa: CATSRAGNSGRNIQYF

d_gene: TRBD1
v_gene: TRBV7-9
j_gene: TRBJ1-6
abundance: .
CDR3nt: TGTGCCAGCAGCTCCAACAGGGGGACAGGGGTCGGATCACCCCTCCACTTT
CDR3aa: CASSSNRGTGVGSPLHF

d_gene: TRBD1
v_gene: TRBV5-8
j_gene: TRBJ2-2
abundance: .
CDR3nt: TGTGCCAGCAGCCGGACAGGCAACACCGGGGAGCTGTTTTTT
CDR3aa: CASSRTGNTGELFF

d_gene: TRBD1
v_gene: TRBV11-2
j_gene: TRBJ2-5
abundance: .
CDR3nt: TGTGCCAGCAGCTTAAGGACCGTGCGTCAGGGGGCGAAGGAGACCCAGTACTTC
CDR3aa: CASSLRTVRQGAKETQYF

d_gene: TRBD2
v_gene: TRBV7-3
j_gene: TRBJ2-2
abundance: once
CDR3nt: TGTGCCAGCAGCTTAACTGGACTAGCGGCCAGGGCCGGGGAGCTGTTTTTT
CDR3aa: CASSLTGLAARAGELFF

d_gene: .
v_gene: TRBV5-1
j_gene: TRBJ2-3
abundance: .
CDR3nt: TGCGCCAGCACTAGCGTCCCTTCCGATACGCAGTATTTT
CDR3aa: CASTSVPSDTQYF

d_gene: TRBD1
v_gene: TRBV19
j_gene: TRBJ1-5
abundance: .
CDR3nt: TGTGCCAGTAGTTCCGGGACAGGGAGGGATCAGCCCCAGCATTTT
CDR3aa: CASSSGTGRDQPQHF

d_gene: .
v_gene: TRBV30
j_gene: TRBJ2-7
abundance: .
CDR3nt: TGTGCCTGGAGTGTGCGGTGGGAGCAGTACTTC
CDR3aa: CAWSVRWEQYF

d_gene: TRBD2
v_gene: TRBV10-3
j_gene: TRBJ2-1
abundance: .
CDR3nt: TGTGCCATCAGATCCACCACCGGGACTAGGGGTGAGCAGTTCTTC
CDR3aa: CAIRSTTGTRGEQFF

d_gene: .
v_gene: TRBV9
j_gene: TRBJ2-7
abundance: .
CDR3nt: TGTGCCAGCAGCGTAGCCGGGAGTGGCAACGAGCAGTACTTC
CDR3aa: CASSVAGSGNEQYF

d_gene: .
v_gene: TRBV6-5
j_gene: TRBJ1-2
abundance: .
CDR3nt: TGTGCCGCGCGCGGGGTTTGGGATGGTGGCTACACCTTC
CDR3aa: CAARGVWDGGYTF

d_gene: .
v_gene: TRBV18
j_gene: TRBJ2-5
abundance: once
CDR3nt: TGTGCCAGCTCACCACCGGGGGCCCAAGAGACCCAGTACTTC
CDR3aa: CASSPPGAQETQYF

d_gene: .
v_gene: TRBV5-4
j_gene: TRBJ2-2
abundance: .
CDR3nt: TGTGCCAGCAGCTTAGACAGCACCGGGGAGCTGTTTTTT
CDR3aa: CASSLDSTGELFF

d_gene: TRBD2
v_gene: TRBV10-3
j_gene: TRBJ2-3
abundance: .
CDR3nt: TGTGCCATCAGTGGGACTAGCGACACAGATACGCAGTATTTT
CDR3aa: CAISGTSDTDTQYF

d_gene: .
v_gene: TRBV6-5
j_gene: TRBJ1-2
abundance: .
CDR3nt: TGTGCCAGCAGCCCCGGGAGTGGCTACACCTTC
CDR3aa: CASSPGSGYTF

d_gene: .
v_gene: TRBV19
j_gene: TRBJ2-7
abundance: .
CDR3nt: TGTGCCAGTAGTACCCCCCACCGGCAGGGCGGCTACGAGCAGTACTTC
CDR3aa: CASSTPHRQGGYEQYF

d_gene: TRBD1
v_gene: TRBV29-1
j_gene: TRBJ1-5
abundance: .
CDR3nt: TGCAGCGTTGAAGCAGGACAGGATCAGCCCCAGCATTTT
CDR3aa: CSVEAGQDQPQHF

d_gene: TRBD1
v_gene: TRBV5-4
j_gene: TRBJ2-7
abundance: .
CDR3nt: TGTGCCAGCAGCTCAGAGACAGGGAGCTCCTACGAGCAGTACTTC
CDR3aa: CASSSETGSSYEQYF

d_gene: .
v_gene: TRBV6-5
j_gene: TRBJ1-1
abundance: few
CDR3nt: TGTGCCAGCAGTTTTTGGCGGGAAGCTTTCTTT
CDR3aa: CASSFWREAFF

d_gene: .
v_gene: TRBV29-1
j_gene: TRBJ1-4
abundance: .
CDR3nt: TGCAGCGTTTTTGACAGTAATCGTGAAAAACTGTTTTTT
CDR3aa: CSVFDSNREKLFF

d_gene: TRBD2
v_gene: TRBV6-1
j_gene: TRBJ2-7
abundance: .
CDR3nt: TGTGCCAGCAGGAGACTAGCGCTTAGCTCCTACGAGCAGTACTTC
CDR3aa: CASRRLALSSYEQYF

d_gene: TRBD1
v_gene: TRBV9
j_gene: TRBJ1-1
abundance: .
CDR3nt: TGTGCCAGCAGCGCCAACAGGGGATCGGGGACTGAAGCTTTCTTT
CDR3aa: CASSANRGSGTEAFF

d_gene: .
v_gene: TRBV29-1
j_gene: TRBJ1-1
abundance: .
CDR3nt: TGCAGCGGGGCCCGTACGAACACTGAAGCTTTCTTT
CDR3aa: CSGARTNTEAFF

d_gene: TRBD1
v_gene: TRBV6-1
j_gene: TRBJ1-1
abundance: .
CDR3nt: TGTGCCAGCCTGGACAGGGGTTCGGGGAACACTGAAGCTTTCTTT
CDR3aa: CASLDRGSGNTEAFF

d_gene: .
v_gene: TRBV5-1
j_gene: TRBJ1-2
abundance: .
CDR3nt: TGCGCCAGCAGCTCGACCGGACAAGGGGATAACACCTTC
CDR3aa: CASSSTGQGDNTF

d_gene: .
v_gene: TRBV5-1
j_gene: TRBJ2-3
abundance: .
CDR3nt: TGCGCCAGCAGCCTCCGGGTCCTTCCAGATACGCAGTATTTT
CDR3aa: CASSLRVLPDTQYF

d_gene: .
v_gene: TRBV5-1
j_gene: TRBJ2-3
abundance: .
CDR3nt: TGCGCCAGCAGCCAGGGGGGTCCCCGCACAGATACGCAGTATTTT
CDR3aa: CASSQGGPRTDTQYF

d_gene: TRBD2
v_gene: TRBV19
j_gene: TRBJ2-6
abundance: .
CDR3nt: TGTGCCAGTAGTAGACCGGGACTAGCGGGTGACTCGTGGGGGGCCAACGTCCTGACTTTC
CDR3aa: CASSRPGLAGDSWGANVLTF

d_gene: TRBD1
v_gene: TRBV5-4
j_gene: TRBJ1-1
abundance: .
CDR3nt: TGTGCCAGCAGCCCCAGACAGGGGATGGCTGAAGCTTTCTTT
CDR3aa: CASSPRQGMAEAFF

d_gene: .
v_gene: TRBV7-9
j_gene: TRBJ2-1
abundance: .
CDR3nt: TGTGCCAGCAGCTTAGGACAGTTATTGGGCAGGGTCTTC
CDR3aa: CASSLGQLLGRVF

d_gene: TRBD2
v_gene: TRBV6-1
j_gene: TRBJ2-5
abundance: few
CDR3nt: TGTGCCAGCAGTGGGGGACTAGCGGGAGGAGACCAAGAGACCCAGTACTTC
CDR3aa: CASSGGLAGGDQETQYF

d_gene: TRBD2
v_gene: TRBV7-6
j_gene: TRBJ2-3
abundance: .
CDR3nt: TGTGCCAGCAGCTTAGGTGGGACTAGCGGGACAGATACGCAGTATTTT
CDR3aa: CASSLGGTSGTDTQYF